This paragraph reports one T cell receptor (beta chain). This receptor's antigen is unknown. One base away there is no much larger clone; base qualities are not given. The immunoSEQ Assay, a bias-controlled multiplex PCR, was used to amplify TCRbeta CDR3 regions from genomic DNA. As for how the authors treated the data: Within the assay, amplification of reference gene primers was used to estimate how many nucleated cells each sample contained. Sequence reads were collapsed and filtered to measure the absolute abundance of every unique TCRbeta CDR3 rearrangement. For each sample, productive Simpson clonality was calculated as the square root of Simpson's diversity index across productive rearrangements. As stored in TCRdb, this immuneACCESS dataset retains in-frame rearrangements with V and J assigned. A fraction of the clones does not appear; measured against another copy, unresolved V genes explain less than half of the discrepancy, and the remainder lacks a known reason. V and J calls and clone size are those listed in that table; D and trimming were worked out from the DNA. The sample profile shows 85,000 to 110,000 clones; 70% to 90% of them were found once. The ten most abundant clones make up about 3% of the sample.

CDR1 SGHVS and CDR2 FNYEAQ are derived from the germline V gene. The junction shows trimming of 2 bases on V and 0 bases on J, and the gene matches do not reach 11 bases of it. Including the terminal cysteine and phenylalanine, the CDR3 comprises 18 residues. Just CDR3 DNA is preserved here, 54 bases in frame from base 1. This sample is drawn from a study of blood T cell repertoires in COVID-19 (TCRdb year 2020). With respect to the entire study: Samples from collaborators originated in the United States, Italy and Spain and spanned both the acute and convalescent phases of COVID-19. The repertoires were released in a freely available public database intended as a resource for research on the immune response to SARS-CoV-2. The material from the prospective study consisted of cDNA or gDNA derived from T cells, B-cell-depleted T cells, or PBMCs. Deeply sampled blood TCRbeta repertoires from subjects exposed to, actively infected with, or recovered from COVID-19 were included in the dataset. Where available, HLA class I and class II types were taken from metadata supplied by the sample provider and were not determined by assay-based typing. The sample metadata nearly always contained a de-identified subject ID, COVID-19 status, age in years and sex. Samples were obtained from the ongoing ImmuneRACE study (first 160 participants) and from 1,254 subjects provided by 6 global collaborators. What the work shows at the level of the full study, not this receptor alone: How much clinical and demographic metadata was included differed by source and by participant, and the metadata was provided uncurated.

Each collaborating institution followed its own protocols to collect whole blood in K2EDTA tubes. For TCRbeta analysis, collaborators shipped samples as frozen whole blood, isolated PBMCs, or DNA extracted from either of those sample types. The chain uses TRBV7-6 and TRBJ2-3, with 7 bases in between that match TRBD2. Sample: peripheral blood. The receptor was derived from a human donor in a cohort sampled during active COVID-19. Here the CDR3 is given as CASSLLAGQATSTDTQYF. The DNA sequence is as follows: TGTGCCAGCAGCTTATTAGCGGGCCAAGCCACTAGCACAGATACGCAGTATTTT.